This T cell receptor beta chain was recorded in a study of CD8+ T cells in alopecia areata. Sorting of the five patients' CD4+ cells gave CD25+CD127- cells as the output. It was from alopecia areata patients that lesional scalp punch biopsies and peripheral blood were collected. PBMCs were stained for CD3, CD4 and CD8, and CD4+ and CD8+ T cells were sorted. V dropped 4 bases and J dropped 3 bases, with 12 bases sitting between them. CDR1 and CDR2 (germline): LGHNA, YSLEER. The CDR3 length is 15 residues. Points on this clone: Its antigen is not identified.

The study, taken as a whole, reports: More clonal than normal scalp was lesional scalp, particularly alopecia totalis/universalis.

Reverse transcribed after extraction, RNA yielded cDNA as the sequencing template. TCRdb keeps only in-frame clones here, not all; method: immunoSEQ multiplex PCR. This sample has fewer than 40,000 clones, with under 65% found just once. The V call is TRBV4-3, the J call TRBJ1-4; D call uncertain. This receptor was identified in a human donor with alopecia areata. Material for sequencing was CD4+ Tregs sorted from blood. CDR3 in DNA: TGCGCCAGCAGCCGCCGAGGAGGGTCTAATGAAAAACTGTTTTTT. Its translation: CASSRRGGSNEKLFF.